This is a list of T cell receptor beta chains from one sample in a study of blood T cells in healthy people across ages. A single record per CDR3 protein comes from TCRdb applying MiXCR to the 5' RACE reads. The data contain about 1.6 million distinct CDR3 sequences, around 35% of them singletons. Material: blood. Receptor source: a woman younger than 45 in good health. Both conserved end residues are part of each CDR3.

TRBJ2-1,TRBV9,CASSFRTSGGSPSSYNEQFF
TRBJ1-1,TRBV25-1,CASSDEADTEAFF
TRBJ2-5,TRBV2,CASSEDWVGETQYF
.,TRBV15,CATNTRDRDEQYF
TRBJ2-2,TRBV20-1,CSARTLAAPAPNTGELFF
TRBJ2-4,TRBV5-6,CASSLRGVSAKNIQYF
TRBJ2-5,TRBV20-1,CSARLAGEGETQYF
TRBJ2-5,TRBV4-1,CASSPVGAGQETQYF
TRBJ1-6,TRBV2,CASSEDSGRGSPLHF
TRBJ1-1,TRBV27,CASSARRQLMNTEAFF
TRBJ1-2,TRBV20-1,CSAPRTHYGYTF
TRBJ2-3,TRBV4-2,CASSQDPAGTTDTQYF
TRBJ1-2,TRBV7-9,CASSQHENYGYTF
TRBJ1-1,TRBV20-1,CSAREDSTNTEAFF
TRBJ1-2,TRBV10-3,CAISESRANGYTF
TRBJ2-2,TRBV29-1,CSASPSANTGELFF
TRBJ2-2,TRBV7-7,CASSLATGYGELFF
TRBJ2-1,TRBV5-1,CASSSDLYEQFF
TRBJ2-7,TRBV27,CASGTGDNERYF
TRBJ2-5,TRBV7-9,CASSLQTGETQYF
TRBJ2-7,TRBV3-1,CASSPPIGLAGVHEQYF
TRBJ1-1,TRBV12-3/TRBV12-4,CASSLEGIHTEAFF
.,TRBV20-1,CSAPGGAAYNEQYF
TRBJ2-1,TRBV12-3/TRBV12-4,CASSFKEWFEQFF
TRBJ2-5,TRBV3-1,CASSQGAYQETQYF
TRBJ2-7,TRBV6-2/TRBV6-3,CASSYSSYEQYF
TRBJ1-6,TRBV18,CASSPQGLLANSPLHF
.,TRBV2,CASVGSTATQYF
TRBJ1-2,TRBV27,CASSWLDGLGYTF
TRBJ2-1,TRBV21-1,CASSKSGGGLDEQFF
TRBJ2-7,TRBV29-1,CSVAGQTFSEQYF
TRBJ2-1,TRBV9,CASSGWTGTNEQFF
TRBJ1-2,TRBV20-1,CSAPLGEGYDYTF
TRBJ2-7,TRBV12-3/TRBV12-4,CAGSSAGLAGHYEQYF
TRBJ2-1,TRBV29-1,CSVKTGTGGNEQFF
TRBJ1-1,TRBV15,CATSRAGRGGHTEAFF
TRBJ2-7,TRBV12-3/TRBV12-4,CASGGTLKSYEQYF
TRBJ1-1,TRBV9,CASSSLDENTEAFF
TRBJ2-5,TRBV6-6,CARGLAGSQETQYF
TRBJ1-1,TRBV25-1,CASSSLEGTLNTEAFF
TRBJ2-7,TRBV20-1,CSAGNYEQYF
TRBJ1-1,TRBV2,CASRMDREKGNTEAFF
.,TRBV11-2,CASSLDDLGVHEQYF
TRBJ2-5,TRBV5-4,CASSLQDYQETQYF
TRBJ2-3,TRBV5-1,CASSSSTGGTDTQYF
TRBJ2-7,TRBV4-1,CASSQDWLAGGYEQYF
TRBJ2-3,TRBV3-1,CASSQGASGERATQYF
TRBJ2-5,TRBV4-1,CASSQFHSGSARLEETQYF
TRBJ1-1,TRBV10-3,CAISGGVTEAFF
TRBJ2-2,TRBV28,CASSPPRNSAGELFF
TRBJ2-7,TRBV18,CASSPYRGGLYGQYF
TRBJ1-6,TRBV6-1,CASSEGDSPLHF
TRBJ2-1,TRBV27,CASFGLAGEYNEQFF
TRBJ2-5,TRBV2,CASTGQGWETQYF
TRBJ2-5,TRBV11-2,CASSSSVETQYF
TRBJ1-1,TRBV28,CASSTLYQGHTEAFF